These 3 T cell receptor beta chains were sequenced from one sample in a study of shared clonotypes between healthy human individuals. This table comes from immunoSEQ multiplex PCR, and its TCRdb copy is limited to in-frame clones, with some not included. The repertoire holds around 100,000 clones, around 71% seen once, with approximately 23% in the top ten. Sequencing input: memory CD8+ T cells sorted from blood. Subset reported: CD45RO+ cells pooled with CCR7-negative TemRA cells. The receptors come from a woman aged 25-40 years in good health.

The rearrangement links TRBV5-1 to TRBJ1-1; 10 positions agree with TRBD1. Germline CDR1 SGHRS, CDR2 YFSETQ. The CDR3 consists of 15 residues. The V segment lost 3 bases and the J segment 1 base; nucleotides outside the gene matches: 3. CDR3: CASSSWDRGNTEAFF. The CDR3, as DNA: TGCGCCAGCAGCTCTTGGGACAGGGGGAACACTGAAGCTTTCTTT.

V gene TRBV5-6 combines with J gene TRBJ2-7; 9 bases are a match to TRBD2. The germline V gene encodes CDR1 SGHDT and CDR2 YYEEEE. The CDR3 runs 14 residues. Trimming took 3 bases from V and 2 from J; bases not matched to a gene: 3. CDR3 nucleotide sequence: TGTGCCAGCAGCTCGGGACTAGCAACCTACGAGCAGTACTTC. Amino acids: CASSSGLATYEQYF.

The rearrangement joins TRBV7-2 to TRBJ2-1; D is uncertain. Germline V gene data show CDR1 as SGHTA and CDR2 as FQGNSA. CDR3 length: 13 amino acids. The V end lost 4 bases, the J end lost 5 bases, and 9 bases lay between the germline ends. In nucleotides, the CDR3 is TGTGCCAGCAGCTCCTACTTAGACAATGAGCAGTTCTTC. Translation gives CASSSYLDNEQFF.